These 9 T cell receptor beta chains were all obtained from the same sample, sequenced in a study of T-cell reconstitution after alpha-beta-depleted transplantation in children. The TCRbeta library was prepared with unique molecular identifiers. TCRdb re-derived calls from the PCR reads in MiXCR, one entry per CDR3 protein. Among roughly 16,000 distinct CDR3 sequences listed, 9.5% to 15% were seen once. The sample consisted of PBMCs, mostly from graft donor cells, taken 180 days after TCRalphabeta/CD19-depleted stem cell transplant. These receptors were taken from a boy younger than two who had a stem cell transplant for Wiskott-Aldrich syndrome, so the T cells may come from the graft donor.

This clonotype has ten or more counts. This chain joins TRBV5-1 and TRBJ2-1; unclear D gene. Per the germline V gene, CDR1 is SGHRS and CDR2 is YFSETQ. The CDR3 loop spans 13 amino acids. Trimming pared 0 bases from V and 6 bases from J, leaving 7 bases between. The CDR3 here is CASSLDRANEQFF. The CDR3 nucleotides are TGCGCCAGCAGCTTGGATAGGGCCAATGAGCAGTTCTTC.

In this sample, this clonotype turned up a few times. DNA for the CDR3: TGTGCCAGCAGTTTATGGAGGAGCCTAGCCAAAAACATTCAGTACTTC. It encodes CASSLWRSLAKNIQYF. V gene TRBV28 combines with J gene TRBJ2-4; D is ambiguous. The CDR3 loop spans 16 amino acids. V gave up 0 bases and J gave up 0 bases, with 9 bases separating them. Germline CDR1 reads MDHEN; CDR2 reads SYDVKM.

This clonotype came up many times. The V gene is TRBV12-3 or TRBV12-4, the J gene TRBJ1-6, with a possible D match to TRBD1 (5 bases). CDR3 size: 14 residues. V lost 4 bases, J lost 7 bases, and 11 bases lay in between. This chain's CDR3 is CASSSPGGNSPLHF. In nucleotides, the CDR3 is TGTGCCAGCAGTTCCCCGGGGGGGAATTCACCCCTCCACTTT.

The chain uses TRBV10-2 and TRBJ2-7; D is unresolved. The V gene lost 4 bases and the J gene lost 2 bases, with 6 bases spanning the gap. CDR1 WSHSY and CDR2 SAAADI come from the germline V gene. The CDR3 sequence is 12 residues long. The CDR3 region has the DNA TGCGCCAGCAGTGCTCAAGCCTACGAGCAGTACTTC. This translates into CASSAQAYEQYF.

Many counts were recorded for this clonotype. The chain has TRBV7-9 and TRBJ1-4; 8 bases are shared with TRBD1. CDR3 length equals 14 residues. CDR1 is SEHNR and CDR2 is FQNEAQ in the germline V gene (reference sequence). Unmatched junction bases numbered 5, after V lost 4 bases and J lost 7 bases. CDR3 DNA: TGTGCCAGCAGCTGGACAGGGTTGGGTGAAAAACTGTTTTTT. Its translation: CASSWTGLGEKLFF.

This clonotype was seen repeatedly, ten times or more. DNA of the CDR3: TGTGCCAGCAGCTTTACTAGCTTCAATGAGCAGTTCTTC. It yields the protein CASSFTSFNEQFF. This chain uses TRBV7-9 with TRBJ2-1; tentative D call: TRBD2 (6 bases). The V gene lost 3 bases and the J gene lost 6 bases, with 9 bases spanning the gap. Germline values: CDR1 SEHNR, CDR2 FQNEAQ (reference sequence). This CDR3 is 13 amino acids long. The entire variable domain, with the rest obtained from reference TRBV7-9 and TRBJ2-1, is as follows: DTGVSQNPRHKITKRGQNVTFRCDPISEHNRLYWYRQTLGQGPEFLTYFQNEAQLEKSRLLSDRFSAERPKGSFSTLEIQRTEQGDSAMYLCASSFTSFNEQFFGPGTRLTVL.

This clonotype was seen a handful of times. The chain combines TRBV5-6 with TRBJ1-6; tentatively, D is TRBD1 (5 bases). There are 13 residues in the CDR3. V lost 0 bases, J lost 8 bases, and 6 bases lay in between. Germline V CDR1 and CDR2: SGHDT, YYEEEE. The CDR3 sequence: CASSLDRYSPLHF. In nucleotides, the CDR3 is TGTGCCAGCAGCTTGGACAGGTATTCACCCCTCCACTTT.

This chain joins TRBV18 and TRBJ2-7; 8 nucleotides line up with TRBD2. Germline assignment: CDR1 KGHSH and CDR2 LQKENI. The CDR3 is 15 amino acids. Germline trimming cut 6 bases from V and 2 bases from J; bases unmatched to any gene: 9. This CDR3 is CASSGIAGTTYEQYF. CDR3 DNA sequence: TGTGCCAGCTCGGGTATAGCGGGAACGACCTACGAGCAGTACTTC.

This clonotype was counted only a few times. The rearrangement joins TRBV20-1 to TRBJ2-6; D might be TRBD1 (5 bases). The CDR3 spans 17 residues. Germline V gene data show CDR1 as DFQATT and CDR2 as SNEGSKA (reference sequence). The DNA for the CDR3 is TGCTGTGTCCCGTTTTTAGGGGTGGGGTCTGGGGCCAACGTCCTGACTTTC. It encodes CCVPFLGVGSGANVLTF.